Listed below are T cell receptor beta chains from one sample, sequenced in a study of HIV-infected patients and healthy controls. TCRdb ran MiXCR on the 5' RACE reads and lists one entry per CDR3 protein. The repertoire holds about 7,900 distinct CDR3 sequences, with about 8.4% as singletons. This specimen was blood, taken during antiretroviral therapy. These receptors originate from an adult with HIV infection. Both conserved end residues are part of each CDR3. The D gene is left open where the match is weak. Clone size appears in some rows only: once, few, many, or a class for an expanded clone.

v_call: TRBV6-6; clone_size: medium-sized; j_call: TRBJ1-5; d_call: .; cdr3_nt: TGTGCCAGCAGTCACCAAAATCAGCCCCAGCATTTT; cdr3_aa: CASSHQNQPQHF
v_call: TRBV12-3/TRBV12-4; clone_size: few; j_call: TRBJ1-1; d_call: .; cdr3_nt: TGTGCCAGCAGTTTAGATCCAAATGGGGGCACTGAAGCTTTCTTT; cdr3_aa: CASSLDPNGGTEAFF
v_call: TRBV19; clone_size: .; j_call: TRBJ2-1; d_call: .; cdr3_nt: TGTGCCAGTAGTTTCGGACCAGGGCAGTTCTTC; cdr3_aa: CASSFGPGQFF
v_call: TRBV28; clone_size: medium-sized; j_call: TRBJ1-5; d_call: .; cdr3_nt: TGTGCCAGCAGACCCGCTTACGGCAATCAGCCCCAGCATTTT; cdr3_aa: CASRPAYGNQPQHF
v_call: TRBV5-1; clone_size: many; j_call: TRBJ1-1; d_call: TRBD1; cdr3_nt: TGCGCCAGCAGCGAGCAACCCCAGGGGGGTCGGACTGAAGCTTTCTTT; cdr3_aa: CASSEQPQGGRTEAFF
v_call: TRBV5-1; clone_size: medium-sized; j_call: TRBJ2-2; d_call: .; cdr3_nt: TGCGCCAGCAGCTTGGGTCTAGCAGGCACCGGGGAGCTGTTTTTT; cdr3_aa: CASSLGLAGTGELFF
v_call: TRBV6-1; clone_size: medium-sized; j_call: TRBJ2-7; d_call: .; cdr3_nt: TGTGCCAGCAGCCTCACAGTTGAGGGGTACGAGCAGTACTTC; cdr3_aa: CASSLTVEGYEQYF
v_call: TRBV5-1; clone_size: few; j_call: TRBJ2-7; d_call: .; cdr3_nt: TGCGCCAGCAGCTTGTTCGGGACACCGAGCTACGAGCAGTACTTC; cdr3_aa: CASSLFGTPSYEQYF
v_call: TRBV6-6; clone_size: medium-sized; j_call: TRBJ2-7; d_call: .; cdr3_nt: TGTGCCAGCAGTTACCCGGGACTCCAAACCTACGAGCAGTACTTC; cdr3_aa: CASSYPGLQTYEQYF
v_call: TRBV6-5; clone_size: many; j_call: TRBJ2-3; d_call: .; cdr3_nt: TGTGCCAGCAGTTACTCAAGCCGTAATGGTGGAGGTTATACGCAGTATTTT; cdr3_aa: CASSYSSRNGGGYTQYF
v_call: TRBV4-2; clone_size: .; j_call: TRBJ2-2; d_call: .; cdr3_nt: TGTGCCAGCAGCCAAGAATCCACACAGGCGGGAAACACCGGGGAGCTGTTTTTT; cdr3_aa: CASSQESTQAGNTGELFF
v_call: TRBV29-1; clone_size: many; j_call: TRBJ2-6; d_call: .; cdr3_nt: TGCAGCGCAATGACAGCCTCTGGGGCCAACGTCCTGACTTTC; cdr3_aa: CSAMTASGANVLTF
v_call: TRBV12-3/TRBV12-4; clone_size: medium-sized; j_call: TRBJ1-5; d_call: TRBD1; cdr3_nt: TGTGCCAGCAGTCTAGGTACAGGGGGGAATCAGCCCCAGCATTTT; cdr3_aa: CASSLGTGGNQPQHF
v_call: TRBV20-1; clone_size: few; j_call: TRBJ2-7; d_call: TRBD2; cdr3_nt: TGCAGTGCTAAGCCCCCGGGGGGGGAGCGATACGAGCAGTACTTC; cdr3_aa: CSAKPPGGERYEQYF
v_call: TRBV18; clone_size: many; j_call: TRBJ1-1; d_call: .; cdr3_nt: TGTGCCAGCTCACCGGGCCCGACCACTGAAGCTTTCTTT; cdr3_aa: CASSPGPTTEAFF